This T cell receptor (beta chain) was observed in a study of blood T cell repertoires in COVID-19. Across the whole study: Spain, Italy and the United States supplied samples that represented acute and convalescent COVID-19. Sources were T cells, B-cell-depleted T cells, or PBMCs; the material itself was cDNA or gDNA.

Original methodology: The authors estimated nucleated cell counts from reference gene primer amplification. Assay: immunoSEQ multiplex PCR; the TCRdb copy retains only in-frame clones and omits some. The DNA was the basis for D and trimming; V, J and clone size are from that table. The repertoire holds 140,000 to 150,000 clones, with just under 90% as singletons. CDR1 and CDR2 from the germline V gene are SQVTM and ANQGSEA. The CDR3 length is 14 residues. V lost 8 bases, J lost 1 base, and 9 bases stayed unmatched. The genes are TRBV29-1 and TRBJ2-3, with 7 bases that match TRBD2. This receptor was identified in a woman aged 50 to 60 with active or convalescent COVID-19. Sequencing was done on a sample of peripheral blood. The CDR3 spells CSLRAGSRTDTQYF. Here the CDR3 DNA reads TGCAGCTTAAGAGCGGGGTCCCGCACAGATACGCAGTATTTT.